Listed below are T cell receptor beta chains from one sample, sequenced in a study of cytomegalovirus exposure and HLA in healthy donors. Profiling relied on immunoSEQ multiplex PCR, and the TCRdb table lists in-frame clones only, not all of them. In the table there are more than 60,000 clones, 78% of which are singletons. Sequenced: PBMCs. These receptors originate from a woman aged 40 to 55 in good health and CMV-seropositive. The CDR3 runs from the conserved cysteine through the conserved F or W. A D gene is named only where the DNA matches it firmly. A clone size is listed for some rows: how often the clone was seen (once, few, many), or a class if it is expanded.

TRBV2	-	TRBJ2-3	-	TGTGCCAGCAGTGCAGCAAGGGGGACAGATACGCAGTATTTT	CASSAARGTDTQYF
TRBV27	few	TRBJ2-1	TRBD2	TGTGCCAGCAGTTTATCGGTTTTACCCAGCGGGGGTTCGGGTGAGCAGTTCTTC	CASSLSVLPSGGSGEQFF
TRBV7-2	-	TRBJ2-2	-	TGTGCCAGCAGCGCCGGAGTCGGGGCCGGGGAGCTGTTTTTT	CASSAGVGAGELFF
TRBV7-6	-	TRBJ2-2	-	TGTGCCAGCAGCCACAGGGTCCAGCTGACGGCCGGGGAGCTGTTTTTT	CASSHRVQLTAGELFF
TRBV5-1	-	TRBJ2-3	TRBD2	TGCGCCAGCAGCGCAGGGACTAGCGGGGCAAGGGATACGCAGTATTTT	CASSAGTSGARDTQYF
TRBV19	-	TRBJ1-2	TRBD1	TGTGCCAGTAGTATATCCGGGACAGGAGGTAACTATGGCCACACCTTC	CASSISGTGGNYGHTF
TRBV2	-	TRBJ2-1	TRBD2	TGTGCCAGCAGTGACTGGGGGGGTAATGAGCAGTTCTTC	CASSDWGGNEQFF
TRBV4-1	-	TRBJ2-7	-	TGCGCCAGCAGCCAAGATTGGGGAGGTGGAAAAGTAGAGCAGTACTTC	CASSQDWGGGKVEQYF
TRBV9	-	TRBJ2-1	TRBD2	TGTGCCAGCAGCCTTGGGACTAGCGGGGGCTCCTACAATGAGCAGTTCTTC	CASSLGTSGGSYNEQFF
TRBV7-2	-	TRBJ2-7	TRBD1	TGTGCCAGCAGCTCCGGGACAGGGTACGAGCAGTACTTC	CASSSGTGYEQYF
TRBV7-2	-	TRBJ2-3	-	TGTGCCAGCAGCTTTTTCTTGGGGAGGACAGATACGCAGTATTTT	CASSFFLGRTDTQYF
TRBV7-2	-	TRBJ2-7	-	TGTGCCAGCAGCTTAGCGAGCGGAACCTACGAGCAGTACTTC	CASSLASGTYEQYF
TRBV23-1	-	TRBJ2-1	-	TGCGCCAGCAGTCCGACCCGGGACTCGCTGGGACCTGACAATGAGCAGTTCTTC	CASSPTRDSLGPDNEQFF
TRBV5-1	-	TRBJ2-2	-	TGCGCCAGCAGCGCCGACACGAACACCGGGGAGCTGTTTTTT	CASSADTNTGELFF
TRBV5-8	-	TRBJ1-1	-	TGTGCCAGCAACCTGGGACATATGAACACTGAAGCTTTCTTT	CASNLGHMNTEAFF